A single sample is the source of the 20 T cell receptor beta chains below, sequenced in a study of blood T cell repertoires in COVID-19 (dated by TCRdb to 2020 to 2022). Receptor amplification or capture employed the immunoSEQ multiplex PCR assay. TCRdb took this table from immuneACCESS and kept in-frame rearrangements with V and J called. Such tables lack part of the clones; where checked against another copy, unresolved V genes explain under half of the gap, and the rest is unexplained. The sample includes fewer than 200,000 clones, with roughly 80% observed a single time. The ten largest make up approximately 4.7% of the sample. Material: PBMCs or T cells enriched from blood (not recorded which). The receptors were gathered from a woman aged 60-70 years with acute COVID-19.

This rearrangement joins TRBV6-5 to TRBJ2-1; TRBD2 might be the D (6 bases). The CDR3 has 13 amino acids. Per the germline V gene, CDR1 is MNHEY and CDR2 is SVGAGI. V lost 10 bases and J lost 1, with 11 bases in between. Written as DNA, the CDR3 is TGTGCCACCGGGAGCGGGTCCTACAATGAGCAGTTCTTC. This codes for CATGSGSYNEQFF.

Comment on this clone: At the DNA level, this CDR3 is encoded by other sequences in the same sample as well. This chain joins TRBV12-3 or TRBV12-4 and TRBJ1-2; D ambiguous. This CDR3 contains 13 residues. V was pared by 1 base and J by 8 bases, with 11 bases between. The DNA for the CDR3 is TGTGCCAGCAGTTTAGGAGGCGGCTACGGCTACACCTTC. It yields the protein CASSLGGGYGYTF.

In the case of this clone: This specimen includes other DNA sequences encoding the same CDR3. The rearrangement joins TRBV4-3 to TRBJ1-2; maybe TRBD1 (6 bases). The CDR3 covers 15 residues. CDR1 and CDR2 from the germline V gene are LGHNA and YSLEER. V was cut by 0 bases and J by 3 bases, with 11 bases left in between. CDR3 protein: CASSQEGQGYYGYTF. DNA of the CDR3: TGCGCCAGCAGCCAAGAGGGGCAGGGGTACTATGGCTACACCTTC.

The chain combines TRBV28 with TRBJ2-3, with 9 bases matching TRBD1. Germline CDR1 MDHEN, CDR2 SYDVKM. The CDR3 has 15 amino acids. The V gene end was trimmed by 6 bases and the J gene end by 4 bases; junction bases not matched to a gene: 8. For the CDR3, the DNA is TGTGCCAGCAGCAGTGGGGGACAGGGACCAGATACGCAGTATTTT. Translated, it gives CASSSGGQGPDTQYF. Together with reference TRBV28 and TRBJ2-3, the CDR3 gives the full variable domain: DVKVTQSSRYLVKRTGEKVFLECVQDMDHENMFWYRQDPGLGLRLIYFSYDVKMKEKGDIPEGYSVSREKKERFSLILESASTNQTSMYLCASSSGGQGPDTQYFGPGTRLTVL.

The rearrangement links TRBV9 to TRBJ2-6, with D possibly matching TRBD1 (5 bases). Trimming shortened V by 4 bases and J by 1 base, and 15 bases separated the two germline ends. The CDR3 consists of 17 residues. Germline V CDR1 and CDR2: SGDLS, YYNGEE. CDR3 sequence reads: CASSPGFYGSGANVLTF. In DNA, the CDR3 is TGTGCCAGCAGCCCAGGGTTTTACGGTTCTGGGGCCAACGTCCTGACTTTC.

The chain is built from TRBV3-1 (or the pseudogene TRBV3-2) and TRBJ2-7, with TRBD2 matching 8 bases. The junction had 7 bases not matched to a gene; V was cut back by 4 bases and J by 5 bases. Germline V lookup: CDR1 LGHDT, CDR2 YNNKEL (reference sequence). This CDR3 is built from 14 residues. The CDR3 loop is CASSRGGFMDEQYF. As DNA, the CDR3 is TGTGCCAGCAGCCGCGGGGGGTTTATGGACGAGCAGTACTTC.

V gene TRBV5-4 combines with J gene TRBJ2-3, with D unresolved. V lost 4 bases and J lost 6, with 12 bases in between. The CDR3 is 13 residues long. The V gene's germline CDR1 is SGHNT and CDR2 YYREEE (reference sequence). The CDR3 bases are TGTGCCAGCAGCCTGAAATACACGGATACGCAGTATTTT. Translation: CASSLKYTDTQYF.

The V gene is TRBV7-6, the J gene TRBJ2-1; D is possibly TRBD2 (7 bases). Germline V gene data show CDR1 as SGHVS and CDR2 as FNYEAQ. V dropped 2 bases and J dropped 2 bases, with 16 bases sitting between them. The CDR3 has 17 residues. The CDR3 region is CASSLFIRGATYNEQFF. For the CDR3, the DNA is TGTGCCAGCAGCTTATTCATCCGGGGGGCCACCTACAATGAGCAGTTCTTC.

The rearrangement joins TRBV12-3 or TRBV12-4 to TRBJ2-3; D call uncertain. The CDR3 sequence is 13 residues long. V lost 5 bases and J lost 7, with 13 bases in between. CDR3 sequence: CASSNPPEYTQYF. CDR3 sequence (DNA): TGTGCCAGCAGTAATCCCCCTGAGTATACGCAGTATTTT.

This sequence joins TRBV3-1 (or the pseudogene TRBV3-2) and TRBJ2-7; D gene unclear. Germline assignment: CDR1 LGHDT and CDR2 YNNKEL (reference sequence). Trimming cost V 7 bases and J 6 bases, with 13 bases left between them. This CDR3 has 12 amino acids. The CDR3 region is CASNSIPGEQYF. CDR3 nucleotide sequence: TGTGCCAGCAACTCCATCCCGGGCGAGCAGTACTTC.

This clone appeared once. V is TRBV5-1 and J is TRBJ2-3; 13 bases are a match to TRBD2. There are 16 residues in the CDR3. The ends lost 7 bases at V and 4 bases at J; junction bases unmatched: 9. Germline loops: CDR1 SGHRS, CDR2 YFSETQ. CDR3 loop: CASGRTSGSIADTQYF. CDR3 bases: TGCGCCAGCGGGAGGACTAGCGGGAGTATCGCAGATACGCAGTATTTT.

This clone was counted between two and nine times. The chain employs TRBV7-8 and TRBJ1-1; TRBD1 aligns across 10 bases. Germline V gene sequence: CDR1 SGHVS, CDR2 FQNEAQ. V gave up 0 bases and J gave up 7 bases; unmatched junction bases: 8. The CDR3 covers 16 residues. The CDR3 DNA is TGTGCCAGCAGCTTAGCTGCGGCCGGGACAGGGGTTGAAGCTTTCTTT. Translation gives CASSLAAAGTGVEAFF.

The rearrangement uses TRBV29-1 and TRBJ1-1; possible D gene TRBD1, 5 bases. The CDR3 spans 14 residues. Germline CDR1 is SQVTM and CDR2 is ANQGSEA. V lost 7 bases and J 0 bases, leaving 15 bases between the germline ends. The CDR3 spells CSARQGGMNTEAFF. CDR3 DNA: TGCAGCGCAAGGCAGGGAGGTATGAACACTGAAGCTTTCTTT.

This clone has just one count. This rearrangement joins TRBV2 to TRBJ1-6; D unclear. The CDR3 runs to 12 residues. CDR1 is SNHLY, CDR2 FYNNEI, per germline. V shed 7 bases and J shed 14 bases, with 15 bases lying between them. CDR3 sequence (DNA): TGTGCCAGCAAAGAGGGCAGGATGGCCCTCCACTTT. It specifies CASKEGRMALHF.

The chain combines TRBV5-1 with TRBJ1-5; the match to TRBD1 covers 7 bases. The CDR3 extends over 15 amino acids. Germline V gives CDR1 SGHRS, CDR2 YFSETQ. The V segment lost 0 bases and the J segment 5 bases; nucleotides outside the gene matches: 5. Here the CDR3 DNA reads TGCGCCAGCAGCTTGGGGCAGGGGGGCTATCAGCCCCAGCATTTT. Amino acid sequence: CASSLGQGGYQPQHF.

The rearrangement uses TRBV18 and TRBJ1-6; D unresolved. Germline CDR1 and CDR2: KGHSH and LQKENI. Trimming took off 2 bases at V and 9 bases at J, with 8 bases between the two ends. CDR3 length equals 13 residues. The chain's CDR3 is CASSPERGSPLHF. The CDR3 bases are TGTGCCAGCTCACCAGAACGCGGTTCACCCCTCCACTTT.

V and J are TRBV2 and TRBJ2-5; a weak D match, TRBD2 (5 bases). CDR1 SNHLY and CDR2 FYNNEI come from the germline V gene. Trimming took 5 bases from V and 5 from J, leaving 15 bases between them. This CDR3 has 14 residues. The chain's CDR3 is CASSRGDLGETQYF. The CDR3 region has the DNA TGTGCCAGCAGTCGGGGAGACCTGGGGGAGACCCAGTACTTC.

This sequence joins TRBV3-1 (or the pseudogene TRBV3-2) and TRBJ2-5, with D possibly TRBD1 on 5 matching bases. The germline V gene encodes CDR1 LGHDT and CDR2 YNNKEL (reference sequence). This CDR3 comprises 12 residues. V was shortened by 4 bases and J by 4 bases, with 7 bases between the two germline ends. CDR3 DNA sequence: TGTGCCAGCAGCCTGCAGGGAGAGACCCAGTACTTC. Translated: CASSLQGETQYF.

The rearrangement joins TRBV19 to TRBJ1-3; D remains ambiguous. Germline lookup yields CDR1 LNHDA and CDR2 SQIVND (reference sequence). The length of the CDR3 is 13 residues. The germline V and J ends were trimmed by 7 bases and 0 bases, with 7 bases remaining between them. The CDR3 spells CASNSYSGNTIYF. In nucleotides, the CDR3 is TGTGCCAGTAACAGCTACTCTGGAAACACCATATATTTT.

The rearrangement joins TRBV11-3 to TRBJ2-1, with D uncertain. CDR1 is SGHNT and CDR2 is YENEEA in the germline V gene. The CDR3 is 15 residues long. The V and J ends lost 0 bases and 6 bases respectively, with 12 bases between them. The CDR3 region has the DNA TGTGCCAGCAGCTTAGAGGCGCGGAAATCCAATGAGCAGTTCTTC. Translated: CASSLEARKSNEQFF.